This T cell receptor (beta chain) was recorded in a study of cytomegalovirus exposure and HLA in healthy donors (dated by TCRdb to the late 2010s). At the level of the whole study: An earlier analysis of several hundred of the donors reported over 250 Gb of sequence data and 117 million unique TCR beta sequences obtained from about 179 million T cells. In addition to the first cohort of approximately 650 subjects, a separate validation cohort of 130 or so different subjects was used. HLA typing covered class I and class II loci at four-digit resolution. Using immunosequencing, the study profiled T cell repertoires from about 650 subjects and related those repertoires to cytomegalovirus serostatus. In an earlier analysis of several hundred of the donors, high-throughput TCR beta sequencing was used to judge whether each TCR beta V gene segment behaved as functional or pseudogenic. To predict cytomegalovirus infection status, the study brought together high-throughput TCR immunosequencing, statistical association of individual TCRs with disease status, and machine learning. The genetic ancestry cluster associated with self-reported Caucasian donors included approximately 85% of the roughly 390 genotyped donors. All discovery cohort repertoires had been generated using a single sequencing platform. Among roughly 400 genotyped donors of the cohort, an average of roughly 240,000 unique TCR beta nucleotide sequences were sequenced per donor, 15% to 20% of them non-productive. The number of typed donors differed by locus: roughly 620-630 for A, B, C, DRB1 and DQB1; 500 to 550 for DQA1; some 590 for DPA1; and around 450 for DPB1. Donor age, sex, ethnicity and CMV serostatus were compiled alongside the repertoire data. Because of strong linkage in the cohort, roughly 5 DR-DQ haplotypes were treated as single units for association and clustering. To study patterns of TCR occurrence, a later analysis re-analyzed previously published TCR beta repertoires from more than 550 donors and added high-resolution HLA genotyping. A later genetic analysis took genome-wide SNP genotypes for about 65% of the 666 donors and used that subset as a discovery cohort. About 280 gigabases of sequencing data and approximately 92 million unique TCR sequences made up an early release that covered over 550 HLA-typed donors. The later analysis used no new phenotypic data to find candidate immune exposures, relying instead on TCR beta sequences and their occurrence across donors. The study aimed to test whether cataloging public T cell receptors could reveal signatures of past pathogen exposure.

The cohort consisted of some 730 healthy bone marrow donors. At the time of sampling, all cohort members were nominally healthy, though unrecorded immune exposures were likely present. The donor tested CMV seropositive, placing the donor among the 289 seropositive members of the cohort. A peripheral blood sample was collected from each donor, and TCR beta sequencing was performed on peripheral blood mononuclear cells. The Qiagen DNeasy Blood Extraction Kit was used to extract genomic DNA from the blood cell samples. The library was obtained by the immunoSEQ multiplex PCR assay. For the multiplex PCR, a mixture combining 60 forward primers for TCR Vbeta segments and 13 reverse primers for TCR Jbeta segments was used. The CDR3 region of rearranged TCR beta genes was amplified from genomic DNA by a multiplex PCR assay. The amplified TCR beta libraries were sequenced on the Illumina HiSeq System as 87-base-pair reads. On the study's bioinformatics: A later analysis counted about 80 million unique TCR beta chains across the 640 or so repertoires, and 9 million to 14 million of these chains were shared by at least two donors. To remove PCR and sequencing errors, raw reads were error-corrected and collapsed into unique sequences using a nearest-neighbor algorithm that merged closely related sequences. Alignment of CDR3 sequences to IMGT reference sequences was used to assign V, D and J gene segments. For a sequence to be retained, a match of at least six nucleotides to both a V gene segment and a J gene segment was required. Rearrangements were classified as productive when the CDR3 lacked stop codons and remained in frame with V and J, and all other rearrangements were classified as non-productive. CDR3 was defined by IMGT convention, running from the second conserved V-encoded cysteine to the conserved J-encoded phenylalanine. The earlier analysis of roughly 590 of the donors excluded any sequence lacking an unambiguous match to a single V gene segment. In an earlier analysis of approximately 560 of the donors, a V segment was called functional when productive rearrangements were above 56.7%, and segregating when the standard deviation between donors exceeded 5%. A statistical classification framework was built to diagnose cytomegalovirus status from the catalog of TCR beta chain sequences. In a later analysis, V and J genes were assigned by comparing TCR nucleotide sequences against IMGT/GENE-DB human TR gene sequences. In a later analysis, CDR3 sequences and most-parsimonious VDJ recombination scenarios were assigned using the TCRdist pipeline. A later analysis defined each TCR beta chain by its CDR3 amino acid sequence plus V-gene family, and excluded reads lacking a unique V-gene family. In a later analysis, 550 to 650 highly shared, low-generation-probability nucleotide sequences were removed to address suspected cross-contamination and a sequencing artifact. In a later analysis, a clonal expansion index was calculated for each public chain from normalized within-repertoire ranks of inferred template counts. Generation probabilities in a later analysis came from a VDJ recombination model fitted to out-of-frame rearrangements, and those results were checked against IGoR. A later analysis scored TCR-TCR, TCR-HLA and TCR-CMV co-occurrence with hypergeometric tests, applying a repertoire-size bias correction to TCR pairs. A later analysis estimated false discovery rates by permuting HLA or CMV assignments 20 times. In a later analysis, co-occurring TCRs were grouped with DBSCAN, and TCRdist sequence similarity was added when clustering was performed within HLA-allele-positive subsets. Repertoires with fewer than 30,000 or more than 120,000 public chains were left out of co-occurrence clustering, as were four to six repertoires with anomalous nucleotide sharing. TCRdb retrieved this table from immuneACCESS and kept in-frame rearrangements only. Not all clones are present; in checked studies, unresolved V genes account for under half, and no reason is known for the remainder. That table gives V, J and clone size, and the DNA gave D and trimming. This sample comprises tens of thousands of clones, more than 65% of them detected only once. About 1.2% of the sample goes to the ten largest clones.

Points on this clone: Its binding antigen is unknown. Base qualities are not provided; no much larger clone lies one nucleotide away.

V is pruned by 6 bases and J by 0 bases, leaving 11 bases of the junction without a gene match. The CDR3, from cysteine to phenylalanine, totals 16 residues. This entry keeps only the CDR3 DNA: 48 bases, framed from base 1. CDR1 SQVTM and CDR2 ANQGSEA were looked up in the germline V gene. What the research found in general, with its limitations: Roughly uniform sequencing depth across donors was assumed in presence/absence analyses, although this assumption may not hold. In a later genetic analysis, a missense DCLRE1C variant was associated with V-gene and J-gene trimming of TCR beta chains, and the association was replicated in an independent cohort. HLA typing was unavailable for some donors at each locus, so association tests used only the typed subset. Because the 87-base-pair reads could not distinguish some IMGT-functional V segments, including TRBV6-2 and TRBV6-3, those segments were excluded. For the cohort, immune exposure information was limited to CMV serostatus. In the study, 164 TCR beta chains were listed as associated with cytomegalovirus. A later genetic analysis reported fewer N-insertions in productive TCRs among donors in an Asian-associated ancestry cluster than the roughly 650-donor mean. Specific HLA alleles were associated with 15,000 to 20,000 TCR beta sequences at a false discovery rate of 0.05 in a later analysis. Strong co-occurrence of HLA alleles, especially DR and DQ, made assigning TCR associations to individual alleles difficult. Most CMV-associated TCR beta chains appeared to be HLA-restricted in a later analysis, and the HLA associations seemed to be driven largely by CMV exposure. A later analysis found that TCR association rates varied across HLA loci, with DRB1 alleles showing the most associated TCRs and HLA-C alleles the fewest. The classifier was reported to diagnose cytomegalovirus status with high specificity and sensitivity in both the original cohort and the validation cohort. Broadly in line with IMGT annotations, most TCR beta V segments showed up in productive rearrangements about 87% or about 30% of the time in an earlier analysis of approximately 600 of the donors. A further reported finding was that TCR beta sequences accurately predicted the HLA-A and HLA-B alleles for most subjects in the first cohort. Linkage disequilibrium might explain the correlated functional status among segregating V segments, but an unknown experimental factor could not be excluded. According to a later analysis, parvovirus B19, influenza, CMV and Epstein-Barr virus appeared linked to several top co-occurrence clusters. The sequencing pipeline was judged likely to have produced a cluster of highly shared sequence variants as a technical artifact. Most TCR sequences were observed very rarely across donors, whereas some public TCRs were present in many individuals. A few of the identified cytomegalovirus-associated TCR beta chains were confirmed in vitro to be specific for cytomegalovirus antigens. Because counts were too low, 15 to 20 rarely observed V segments, including chromosome 9 orphons, were excluded from the earlier analysis of around 640 of the donors. Only TCR beta chains were sequenced in this cohort, and the absence of alpha or paired-chain data limited detectable features. In a later analysis, HLA-associated TCR beta chains showed more clonal expansion and lower generation probabilities than non-associated chains that were equally common. The authors suggested that the approach could potentially be generalized to other disease states and immunological phenotypes.

Sequencing was carried out using PBMCs. This chain is built from TRBV29-1 and TRBJ1-1, with 9 bases in between that match TRBD1. The TCR sequence derives from a girl aged 2 to 9 in good health and CMV-seropositive. The nucleotide sequence reads as follows: TGCAGCGTGACGAGGACAGGGGATTATATGAACACTGAAGCTTTCTTT. It translates as CSVTRTGDYMNTEAFF.